This TCR beta chain is drawn from a study of OX40 agonist ivuxolimab in advanced cancers. Patients who had autoimmune disease history or got systemic immunosuppression were left out. With 4 bases removed from V and 2 bases from J, the gap between germline ends came to 10 bases. The CDR3 has 14 residues. Germline CDR1 ENHRY, CDR2 SYGVKD. This clone was seen a handful of times. Its antigen is still unknown. Sequencing used immunoSEQ multiplex PCR; TCRdb keeps in-frame clones, though not all of them. The sample has over 55,000 clones; 70% to 85% are singletons. Regarding the study as a whole: Among the lowest peripheral clonal expansion occurred in 0.1-3.0 mg/kg partial responders.

The chain employs TRBV10-3 and TRBJ2-3, with a possible D match to TRBD1 (5 bases). The clonotype comes from an adult with an advanced solid tumor such as melanoma, head and neck, liver or kidney cancer. The sample in question was CD4+ or CD8+ T cells sorted from blood, obtained in a trial of the OX40 agonist ivuxolimab. The CDR3 here is CAISGQGDTDTQYF. The DNA for the CDR3 is TGTGCCATCAGTGGCCAGGGTGACACAGATACGCAGTATTTT.